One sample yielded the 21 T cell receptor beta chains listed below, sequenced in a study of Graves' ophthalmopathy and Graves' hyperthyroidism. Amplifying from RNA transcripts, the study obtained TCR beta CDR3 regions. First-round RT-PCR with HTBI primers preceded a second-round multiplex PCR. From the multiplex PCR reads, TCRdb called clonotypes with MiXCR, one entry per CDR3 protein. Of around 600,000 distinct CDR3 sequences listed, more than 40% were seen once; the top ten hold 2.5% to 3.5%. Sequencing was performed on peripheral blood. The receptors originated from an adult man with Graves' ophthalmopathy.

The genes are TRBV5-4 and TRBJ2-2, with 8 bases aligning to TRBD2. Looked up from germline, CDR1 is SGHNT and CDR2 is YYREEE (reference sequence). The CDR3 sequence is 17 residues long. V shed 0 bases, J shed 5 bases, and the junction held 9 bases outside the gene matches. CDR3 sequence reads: CASSLETTSVKTGELFF. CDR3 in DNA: TGTGCCAGCAGCTTGGAAACGACTAGCGTAAAGACCGGGGAGCTGTTTTTT.

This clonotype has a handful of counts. CDR3 bases: TGTGCCAGCAGCGACCGCGGGGGGTCTAATGAAAAACTGTTTTTT. It yields the protein CASSDRGGSNEKLFF. The chain carries TRBV5-8 and TRBJ1-4, with a tentative D call TRBD1 (5 bases). This CDR3 is 15 amino acids long. V was trimmed by 4 bases and J by 3 bases, leaving 13 bases between them. Germline loops: CDR1 SGHTS, CDR2 YDEGEE.

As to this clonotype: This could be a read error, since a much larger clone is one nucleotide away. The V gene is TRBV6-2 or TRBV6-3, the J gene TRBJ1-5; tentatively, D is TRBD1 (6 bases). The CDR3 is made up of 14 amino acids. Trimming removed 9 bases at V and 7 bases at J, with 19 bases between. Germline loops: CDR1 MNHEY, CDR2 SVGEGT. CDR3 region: CASSTMEGGQPQHF. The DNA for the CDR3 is TGTGCCAGTAGTACGATGGAGGGGGGCCAGCCCCAGCATTTT.

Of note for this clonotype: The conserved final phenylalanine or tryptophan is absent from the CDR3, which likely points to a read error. CDR3 loop: CASSTYTEAFL. The CDR3 bases are TGTGCCAGCAGCACTTACACTGAAGCTTTCCTT. The chain employs TRBV5-6 and TRBJ1-1; unclear D gene. Trimming left V 4 bases short and J 3 bases short, with 4 bases between. CDR3 length: 11 residues. Per germline, CDR1 SGHDT and CDR2 YYEEEE.

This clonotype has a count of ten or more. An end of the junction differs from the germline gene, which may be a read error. For the CDR3, the DNA is TGTGCTAGCAGCTTATTCGTGAGAGAGACCCAGTACTTC. Translation: CASSLFVRETQYF. The V and J genes are TRBV7-7 and TRBJ2-5; D not certain. This CDR3 comprises 13 residues. CDR1 is SSHAT and CDR2 is FNYEAQ in the germline V gene (reference sequence). The whole variable domain, filled in from reference TRBV7-7 and TRBJ2-5, reads GAGVSQSPRYKVTKRGQDVTLRCDPISSHATLYWYQQALGQGPEFLTYFNYEAQPDKSGLPSDRFSAERPEGSISTLTIQRTEQRDSAMYRCASSLFVRETQYFGPGTRLLVL.

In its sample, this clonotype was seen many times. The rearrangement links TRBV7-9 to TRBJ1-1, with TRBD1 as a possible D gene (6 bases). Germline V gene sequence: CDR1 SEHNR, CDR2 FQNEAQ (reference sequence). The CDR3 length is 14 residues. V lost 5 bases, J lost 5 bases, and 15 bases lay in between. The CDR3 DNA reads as TGTGCCAGCAGCACCCCAGGGGCCAAGACTGAAGCTTTCTTT. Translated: CASSTPGAKTEAFF.

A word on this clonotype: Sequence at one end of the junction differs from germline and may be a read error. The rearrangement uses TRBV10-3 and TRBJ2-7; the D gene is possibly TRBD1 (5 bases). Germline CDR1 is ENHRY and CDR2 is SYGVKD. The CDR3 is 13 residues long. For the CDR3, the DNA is TGTGCTATCAGTGGGGTAGGGGTATACGAGCAGGACTTC. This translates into CAISGVGVYEQDF.

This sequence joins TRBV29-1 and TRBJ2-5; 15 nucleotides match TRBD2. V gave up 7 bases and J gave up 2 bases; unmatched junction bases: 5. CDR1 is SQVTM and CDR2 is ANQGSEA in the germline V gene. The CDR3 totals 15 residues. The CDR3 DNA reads TGCAGCGCCTTAGGACTAGCGGGAGGGCAAGAGACCCAGTACTTC. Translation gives CSALGLAGGQETQYF. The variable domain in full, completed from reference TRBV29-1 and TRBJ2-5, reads SAVISQKPSRDICQRGTSLTIQCQVDSQVTMMFWYRQQPGQSLTLIATANQGSEATYESGFVIDKFPISRPNLTFSTLTVSNMSPEDSSIYLCSALGLAGGQETQYFGPGTRLLVL.

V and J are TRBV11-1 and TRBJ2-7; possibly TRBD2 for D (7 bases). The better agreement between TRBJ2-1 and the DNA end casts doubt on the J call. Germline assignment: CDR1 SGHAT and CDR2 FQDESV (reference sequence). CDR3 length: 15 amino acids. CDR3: CASSLFQRDNNEQFF. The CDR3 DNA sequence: TGTGCCAGCAGCTTATTCCAGCGGGACAACAATGAGCAGTTCTTC.

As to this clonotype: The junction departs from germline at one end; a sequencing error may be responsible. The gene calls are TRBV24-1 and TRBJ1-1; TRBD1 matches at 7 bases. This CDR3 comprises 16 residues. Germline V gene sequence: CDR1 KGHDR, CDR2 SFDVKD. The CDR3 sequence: CASSFKRTQGLGEAFF. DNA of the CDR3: TGTGCCAGCAGTTTCAAGCGAACACAGGGGCTAGGGGAAGCTTTCTTT.

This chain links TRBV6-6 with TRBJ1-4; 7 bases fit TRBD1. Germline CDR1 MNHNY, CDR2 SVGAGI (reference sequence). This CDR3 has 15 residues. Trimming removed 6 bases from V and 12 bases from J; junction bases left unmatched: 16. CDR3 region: CASRLHRQGRSQLFF. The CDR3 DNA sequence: TGTGCCAGCAGGCTTCACCGACAGGGTCGGTCGCAACTGTTTTTT.

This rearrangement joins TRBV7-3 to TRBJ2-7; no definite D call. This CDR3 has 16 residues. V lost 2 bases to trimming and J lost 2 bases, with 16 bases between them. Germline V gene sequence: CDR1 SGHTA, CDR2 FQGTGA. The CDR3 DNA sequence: TGTGCCAGCAGCTTAGGCCTTATGGGCAGCACCTACGAGCAGTACTTC. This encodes CASSLGLMGSTYEQYF.

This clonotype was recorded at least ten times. The CDR3 DNA reads TGTGCCAGCAGTATCGGGCGGGTAGATGGCTACACCTTC. It is translated as CASSIGRVDGYTF. The gene calls are TRBV6-5 and TRBJ1-2; D gene uncertain. Per germline, CDR1 MNHEY and CDR2 SVGAGI. V was shortened by 5 bases and J by 6 bases, with 13 bases between the two germline ends. The CDR3 is 13 amino acids.

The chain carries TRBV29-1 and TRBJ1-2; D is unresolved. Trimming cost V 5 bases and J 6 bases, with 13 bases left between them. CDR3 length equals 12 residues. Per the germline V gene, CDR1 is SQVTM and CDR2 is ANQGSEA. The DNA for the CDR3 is TGCAGCGTTTACCCGGGATCTCATGGCTACACCTTC. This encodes CSVYPGSHGYTF.

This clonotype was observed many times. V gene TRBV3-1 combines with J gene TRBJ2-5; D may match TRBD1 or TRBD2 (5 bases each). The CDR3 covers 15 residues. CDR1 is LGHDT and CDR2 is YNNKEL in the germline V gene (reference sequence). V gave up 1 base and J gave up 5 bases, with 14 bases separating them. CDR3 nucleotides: TGTGCCAGCAGCCAAGGGGACGTTGGACGGGAGACCCAGTACTTC. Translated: CASSQGDVGRETQYF.

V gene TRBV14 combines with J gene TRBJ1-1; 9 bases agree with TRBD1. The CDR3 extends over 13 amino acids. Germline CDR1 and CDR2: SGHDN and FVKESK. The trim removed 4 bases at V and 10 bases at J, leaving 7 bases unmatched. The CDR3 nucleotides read TGTGCCAGCAGCCGAACAGGGGGCCCTGCAGCTTTCTTT. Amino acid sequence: CASSRTGGPAAFF.

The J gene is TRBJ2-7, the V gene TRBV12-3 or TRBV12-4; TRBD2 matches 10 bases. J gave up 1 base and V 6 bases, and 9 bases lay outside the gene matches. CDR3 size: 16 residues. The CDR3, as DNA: TGTGCCAGCAGCTCTCGGACTAGCGGATTATCCTACGAGCAGTACTTC. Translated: CASSSRTSGLSYEQYF.

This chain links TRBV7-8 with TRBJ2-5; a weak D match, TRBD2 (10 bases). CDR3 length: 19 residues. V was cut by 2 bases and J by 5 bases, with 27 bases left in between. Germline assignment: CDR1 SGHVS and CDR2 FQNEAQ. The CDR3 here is CASSLSTGGKREGAETQYF. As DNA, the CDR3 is TGTGCCAGCAGCTTATCGACAGGGGGGAAGCGGGAGGGCGCCGAGACCCAGTACTTC.

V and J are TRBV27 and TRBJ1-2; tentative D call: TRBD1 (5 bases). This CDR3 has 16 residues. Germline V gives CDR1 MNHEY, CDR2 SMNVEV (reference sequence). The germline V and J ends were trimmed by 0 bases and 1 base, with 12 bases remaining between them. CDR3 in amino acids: CASSLSIGTVNYGYTF. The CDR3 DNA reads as TGTGCCAGCAGTTTATCGATTGGGACGGTTAACTATGGCTACACCTTC.

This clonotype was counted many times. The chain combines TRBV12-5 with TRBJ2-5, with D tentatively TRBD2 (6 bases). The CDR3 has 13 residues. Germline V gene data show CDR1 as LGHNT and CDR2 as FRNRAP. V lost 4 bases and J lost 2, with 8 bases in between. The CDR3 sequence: CASGSGGQETQYF. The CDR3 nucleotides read TGTGCTAGTGGTTCCGGGGGACAAGAGACCCAGTACTTC. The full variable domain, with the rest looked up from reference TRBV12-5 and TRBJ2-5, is DARVTQTPRHKVTEMGQEVTMRCQPILGHNTVFWYRQTMMQGLELLAYFRNRAPLDDSGMPKDRFSAEMPDATLATLKIQPSEPRDSAVYFCASGSGGQETQYFGPGTRLLVL.

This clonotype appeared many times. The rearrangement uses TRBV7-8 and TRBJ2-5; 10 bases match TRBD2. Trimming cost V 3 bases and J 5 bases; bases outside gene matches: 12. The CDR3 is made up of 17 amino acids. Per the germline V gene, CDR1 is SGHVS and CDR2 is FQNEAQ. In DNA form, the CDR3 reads TGTGCCAGCAGCTTCGGGTGGAAGCGGGAGGGCGCCGAGACCCAGTACTTC. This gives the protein CASSFGWKREGAETQYF.